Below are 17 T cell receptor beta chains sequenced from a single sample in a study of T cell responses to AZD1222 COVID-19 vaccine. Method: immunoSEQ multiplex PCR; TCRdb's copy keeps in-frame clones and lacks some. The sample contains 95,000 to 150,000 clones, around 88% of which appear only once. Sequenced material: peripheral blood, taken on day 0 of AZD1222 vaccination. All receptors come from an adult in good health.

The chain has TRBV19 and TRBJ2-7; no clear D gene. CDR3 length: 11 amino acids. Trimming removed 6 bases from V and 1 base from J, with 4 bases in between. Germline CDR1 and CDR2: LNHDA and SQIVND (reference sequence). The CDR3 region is CASRNSYEQYF. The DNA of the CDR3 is TGTGCCAGTAGGAATTCCTACGAGCAGTACTTC.

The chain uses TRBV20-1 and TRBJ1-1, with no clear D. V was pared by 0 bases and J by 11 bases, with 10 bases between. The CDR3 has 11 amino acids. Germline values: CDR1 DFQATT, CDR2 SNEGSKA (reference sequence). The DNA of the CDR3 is TGCAGTGCTAGAGAGAAGGACGGGGCTTTCTTT. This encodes CSAREKDGAFF.

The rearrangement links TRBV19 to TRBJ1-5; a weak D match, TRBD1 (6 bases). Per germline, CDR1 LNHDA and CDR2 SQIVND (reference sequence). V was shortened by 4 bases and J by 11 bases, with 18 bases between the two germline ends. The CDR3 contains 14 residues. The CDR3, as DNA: TGTGCCAGTAGTACCCGGGACACATTTTCGGCCCAGCATTTT. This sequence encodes CASSTRDTFSAQHF.

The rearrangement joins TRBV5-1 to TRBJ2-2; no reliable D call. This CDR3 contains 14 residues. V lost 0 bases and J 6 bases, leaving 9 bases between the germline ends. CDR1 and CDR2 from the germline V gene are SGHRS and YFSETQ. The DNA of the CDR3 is TGCGCCAGCAGCTTGGCGACCGGCGCCGGGGAGCTGTTTTTT. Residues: CASSLATGAGELFF.

The CDR3: CASSFALGGELFF. In DNA form, the CDR3 reads TGTGCCAGCAGCTTCGCCCTGGGCGGGGAGCTGTTTTTT. V and J are TRBV7-9 and TRBJ2-2; D not resolved. The V end lost 3 bases, the J end lost 7 bases, and 9 bases lay between the germline ends. Germline CDR1 and CDR2: SEHNR and FQNEAQ (reference sequence). The CDR3 has 13 amino acids.

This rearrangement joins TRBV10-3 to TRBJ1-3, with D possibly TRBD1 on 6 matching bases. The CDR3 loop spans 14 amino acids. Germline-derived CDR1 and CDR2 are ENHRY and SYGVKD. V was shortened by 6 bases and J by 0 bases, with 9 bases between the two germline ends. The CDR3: CAIRPGDSGNTIYF. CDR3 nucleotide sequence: TGTGCCATCAGACCAGGGGACTCTGGAAACACCATATATTTT.

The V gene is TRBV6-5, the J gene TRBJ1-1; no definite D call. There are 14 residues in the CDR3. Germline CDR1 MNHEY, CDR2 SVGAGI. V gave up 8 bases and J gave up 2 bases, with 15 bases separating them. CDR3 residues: CASGPWKDNTEAFF. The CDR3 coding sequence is TGTGCCAGCGGACCCTGGAAGGATAACACTGAAGCTTTCTTT.

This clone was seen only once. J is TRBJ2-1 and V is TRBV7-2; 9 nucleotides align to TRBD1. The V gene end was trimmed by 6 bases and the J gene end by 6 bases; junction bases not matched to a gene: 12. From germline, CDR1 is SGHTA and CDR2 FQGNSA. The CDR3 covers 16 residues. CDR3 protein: CASSLNTGTGRNEQFF. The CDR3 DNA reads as TGTGCCAGCAGTCTCAATACCGGGACAGGGCGCAATGAGCAGTTCTTC.

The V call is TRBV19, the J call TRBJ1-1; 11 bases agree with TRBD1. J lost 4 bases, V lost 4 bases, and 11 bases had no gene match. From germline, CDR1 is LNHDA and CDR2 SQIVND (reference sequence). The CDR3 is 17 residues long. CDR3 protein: CASSRETDRGLGTEAFF. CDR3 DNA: TGTGCCAGTAGTAGAGAGACGGACAGGGGGCTTGGCACTGAAGCTTTCTTT. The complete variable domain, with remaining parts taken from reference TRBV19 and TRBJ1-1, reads DGGITQSPKYLFRKEGQNVTLSCEQNLNHDAMYWYRQDPGQGLRLIYYSQIVNDFQKGDIAEGYSVSREKKESFPLTVTSAQKNPTAFYLCASSRETDRGLGTEAFFGQGTRLTVV.

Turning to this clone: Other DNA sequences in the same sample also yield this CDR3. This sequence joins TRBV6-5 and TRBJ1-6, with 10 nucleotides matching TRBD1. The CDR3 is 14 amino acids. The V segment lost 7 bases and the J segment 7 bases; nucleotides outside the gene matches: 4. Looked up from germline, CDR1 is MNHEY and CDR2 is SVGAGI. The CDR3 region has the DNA TGTGCCAGCACCCCGGGACAGGGGAATTCACCCCTCCACTTT. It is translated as CASTPGQGNSPLHF.

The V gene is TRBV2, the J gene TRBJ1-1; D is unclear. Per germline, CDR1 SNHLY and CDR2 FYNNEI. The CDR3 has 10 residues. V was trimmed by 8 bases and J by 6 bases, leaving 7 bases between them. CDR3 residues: CASPGAEAFF. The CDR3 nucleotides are TGTGCCAGCCCCGGGGCTGAAGCTTTCTTT. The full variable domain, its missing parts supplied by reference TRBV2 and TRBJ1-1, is EPEVTQTPSHQVTQMGQEVILRCVPISNHLYFYWYRQILGQKVEFLVSFYNNEISEKSEIFDDQFSVERPDGSNFTLKIRSTKLEDSAMYFCASPGAEAFFGQGTRLTVV.

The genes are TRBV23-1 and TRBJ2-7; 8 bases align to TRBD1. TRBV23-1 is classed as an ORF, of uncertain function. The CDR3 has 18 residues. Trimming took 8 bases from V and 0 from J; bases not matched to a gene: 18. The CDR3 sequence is CASGPVGQAASLSYEQYF. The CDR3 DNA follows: TGCGCCAGCGGCCCGGTGGGACAGGCGGCTTCCCTCTCCTACGAGCAGTACTTC.

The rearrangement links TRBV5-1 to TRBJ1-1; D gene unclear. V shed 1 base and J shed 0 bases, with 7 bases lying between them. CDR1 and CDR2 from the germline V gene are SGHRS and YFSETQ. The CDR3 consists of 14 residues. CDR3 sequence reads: CASSLNTVNTEAFF. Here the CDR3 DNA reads TGCGCCAGCAGCTTGAATACGGTGAACACTGAAGCTTTCTTT.

In nucleotides, the CDR3 is TGTGCCAGCAGCTTGCCCCCGCAGTACAGGGGTCATGGCTACACCTTC. Protein: CASSLPPQYRGHGYTF. The chain couples TRBV5-6 to TRBJ1-2; 7 bases fit TRBD1. The CDR3 covers 16 residues. Germline CDR1 is SGHDT and CDR2 is YYEEEE. The V gene end was trimmed by 1 base and the J gene end by 6 bases; junction bases not matched to a gene: 12.

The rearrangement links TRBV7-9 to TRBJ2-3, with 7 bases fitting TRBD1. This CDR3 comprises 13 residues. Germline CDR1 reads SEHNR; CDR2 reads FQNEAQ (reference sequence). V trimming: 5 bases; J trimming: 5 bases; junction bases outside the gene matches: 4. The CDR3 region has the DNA TGTGCCAGCAGCCCCCGGGACAGAGATACGCAGTATTTT. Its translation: CASSPRDRDTQYF.

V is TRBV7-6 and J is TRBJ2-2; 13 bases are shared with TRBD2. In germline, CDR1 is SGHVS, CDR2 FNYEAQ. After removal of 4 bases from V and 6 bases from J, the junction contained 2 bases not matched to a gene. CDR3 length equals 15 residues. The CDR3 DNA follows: TGTGCCAGCAGCTACGGACTAGCGGGGGCCGGGGAGCTGTTTTTT. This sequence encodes CASSYGLAGAGELFF.

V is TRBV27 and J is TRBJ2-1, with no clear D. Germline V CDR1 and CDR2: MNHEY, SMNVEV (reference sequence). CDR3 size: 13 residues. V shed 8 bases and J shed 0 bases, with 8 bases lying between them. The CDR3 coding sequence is TGTGCCAGCCGGGTCAGCTCCTACAATGAGCAGTTCTTC. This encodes CASRVSSYNEQFF.